The 12 T cell receptor beta chains below come from one sample, sequenced in a study of cytomegalovirus exposure and HLA in healthy donors. Produced via immunoSEQ multiplex PCR; TCRdb's table is partial and in-frame only. The table has about 160,000 clones, roughly 90% seen once. Sample: PBMCs. The receptors here all came from a woman aged 25 to 39 in good health and CMV-seronegative.

The gene calls are TRBV7-3 and TRBJ2-7; 8 bases match TRBD2. CDR3 length: 15 amino acids. Germline V gives CDR1 SGHTA, CDR2 FQGTGA. J was trimmed by 6 bases and V by 5 bases; bases with no gene match: 12. CDR3 sequence: CASSLTDSGTSEQYF. The CDR3 coding sequence is TGTGCCAGCAGCCTCACGGACTCCGGGACTAGCGAGCAGTACTTC.

This sequence joins TRBV19 and TRBJ1-2; TRBD1 aligns across 8 bases. The CDR3 contains 14 residues. V dropped 6 bases and J dropped 1; count of bases not matched to a gene: 4. Germline CDR1 reads LNHDA; CDR2 reads SQIVND (reference sequence). CDR3 DNA: TGTGCCAGTAGAAACAGGGGGAGTAACTATGGCTACACCTTC. This sequence encodes CASRNRGSNYGYTF.

This clone was recorded once. The rearrangement uses TRBV11-2 and TRBJ2-3; 11 bases are a match to TRBD1. The CDR3 is 18 residues long. J gave up 2 bases and V 4 bases, and 11 bases lay outside the gene matches. Germline CDR1 and CDR2: SGHAT and FQNNGV. In DNA, the CDR3 is TGTGCCAGCAGCTCCATAATGGGACAGGGGGGTTCCACAGATACGCAGTATTTT. Its translation is CASSSIMGQGGSTDTQYF.

The rearrangement joins TRBV6-1 to TRBJ1-1, with 7 bases lining up with TRBD1. V was clipped by 6 bases and J by 5 bases; unmatched bases: 6. This CDR3 is 13 amino acids long. Germline lookup yields CDR1 MNHNS and CDR2 SASEGT. The CDR3 loop reads CASRQGSGTEAFF. Written as DNA, the CDR3 is TGTGCCAGCAGACAGGGGTCGGGAACTGAAGCTTTCTTT.

The V gene is TRBV2, the J gene TRBJ1-4; TRBD1 matches at 9 bases. The CDR3 runs 15 residues. Germline V CDR1 and CDR2: SNHLY, FYNNEI. V was clipped by 6 bases and J by 4 bases; unmatched bases: 6. Written as DNA, the CDR3 is TGTGCCAGCAGGGCCTGGGACAGGGTTAATGAAAAACTGTTTTTT. Translation: CASRAWDRVNEKLFF.

This clone was detected only once. CDR3 loop: CASSSPGRANTEAFF. CDR3 nucleotide sequence: TGTGCCAGCAGCTCCCCTGGAAGGGCAAACACTGAAGCTTTCTTT. This rearrangement joins TRBV7-9 to TRBJ1-1; unclear D gene. The CDR3 is 15 residues long. Germline lookup yields CDR1 SEHNR and CDR2 FQNEAQ (reference sequence). The V and J ends lost 4 bases and 2 bases respectively, with 14 bases between them.

The rearrangement joins TRBV6-5 to TRBJ1-1; D is undetermined. The V gene's germline CDR1 is MNHEY and CDR2 SVGAGI. This CDR3 region has 12 residues. Trimming removed 8 bases from V and 4 bases from J, with 11 bases in between. Written as DNA, the CDR3 is TGTGCCAGCGGTCCGGTGGTCACTGAAGCTTTCTTT. Translating it yields CASGPVVTEAFF.

V is TRBV5-1 and J is TRBJ1-2; 7 nucleotides line up with TRBD1. The germline V gene encodes CDR1 SGHRS and CDR2 YFSETQ. This CDR3 comprises 13 residues. With V trimmed by 4 bases and J by 1 base, 1 base remained unmatched. CDR3 region: CASSGQVNYGYTF. As DNA, the CDR3 is TGCGCCAGCAGCGGACAGGTTAACTATGGCTACACCTTC.

A single count supports this clone. The rearrangement links TRBV4-2 to TRBJ1-6; D unclear. The CDR3 sequence is 14 residues long. Germline V gene lookup returns CDR1 LGHNA and CDR2 YNFKEQ. V was shortened by 0 bases and J by 5 bases, with 5 bases between the two germline ends. The CDR3 sequence is CASSQDLHNSPLHF. DNA of the CDR3: TGTGCCAGCAGCCAAGATCTCCATAATTCACCCCTCCACTTT.

The chain employs TRBV16 and TRBJ2-1; no clear D gene. Germline values: CDR1 KGHSY, CDR2 FQNENV. CDR3 length: 18 amino acids. V dropped 3 bases and J dropped 0 bases, with 18 bases sitting between them. CDR3 amino acids: CASSHSYFQAFSYNEQFF. CDR3 nucleotide sequence: TGTGCCAGCAGCCATTCGTACTTTCAGGCGTTCTCCTACAATGAGCAGTTCTTC. Variable domain in full (rest from reference TRBV16 and TRBJ2-1): GEEVAQTPKHLVRGEGQKAKLYCAPIKGHSYVFWYQQVLKNEFKFLISFQNENVFDETGMPKERFSAKCLPNSPCSLEIQATKLEDSAVYFCASSHSYFQAFSYNEQFFGPGTRLTVL.

The rearrangement joins TRBV6-1 to TRBJ2-5; D is unclear. V shed 2 bases and J shed 2 bases, with 9 bases lying between them. Germline-derived CDR1 and CDR2 are MNHNS and SASEGT. This CDR3 contains 14 residues. CDR3 region: CASSESAAQETQYF. The CDR3 DNA reads as TGTGCCAGCAGTGAATCGGCGGCACAAGAGACCCAGTACTTC.

V usage is TRBV27 and J usage is TRBJ2-7, with D perhaps matching TRBD1 (6 bases). The CDR3 totals 14 residues. The germline V and J ends were trimmed by 8 bases and 3 bases, with 17 bases remaining between them. Germline CDR1 is MNHEY and CDR2 is SMNVEV (reference sequence). For the CDR3, the DNA is TGTGCCAGCCGAATAGGGGGTGGCAGCTACGAGCAGTACTTC. Protein product: CASRIGGGSYEQYF.